This TCR beta chain was sequenced in a study of CD8 T cells in ankylosing spondylitis. The study's findings and limits: Clones tied to disease were said to be significantly enriched in matched ankylosing spondylitis synovial fluid. Characteristic, it appeared, of ankylosing spondylitis blood was a TCR beta motif of roughly 8 highly homologous variants. Disease-linked clones, CD8+, were relatively rare in peripheral blood.

This clonotype has at least ten counts. The antigen is not known. The germline CDR1 and CDR2 sequences are SGHDT and YYEEEE. The CDR3 loop spans 15 amino acids. With 4 bases clipped from V and 5 bases from J, the junction kept 3 bases outside the gene matches. MiXCR was run by TCRdb on the 5' RACE reads, yielding one entry per CDR3 protein. The table includes more than 400,000 distinct CDR3 sequences, over 4% detected once. Material for sequencing was blood, either unsorted or a sorted T cell fraction (not recorded which). The source is a male donor with ankylosing spondylitis. This rearrangement joins TRBV5-6 to TRBJ2-4; TRBD2 agrees at 13 bases. The CDR3 region is CASSRLAGGQNIQYF. In DNA form, the CDR3 reads TGTGCCAGCAGCCGACTAGCGGGAGGCCAAAACATTCAGTACTTC.